This TCR beta chain was documented in a study of vaccination effects on CD4 cells after COVID-19. Antigen-specific CD4+ T cell clonotypes were called by their expansion after viral peptide-pool culture in ViraFEST. The culture ran for roughly ten days before CD4+ T cells were isolated. From March to December 2020, the person had a SARS-CoV-2 infection that was confirmed by PCR. Profiled with immunoSEQ multiplex PCR; TCRdb holds only in-frame clones, not every one. Here the sample spans some 35,000 clones, about 73% being singletons. Of note for this clone: Antigen: not known.

This TCR was recovered from a human donor who had a prior SARS-CoV-2 infection. The sample here was CD4+ T cells from PBMCs cultured with HCoV-NL63 spike peptides, taken before COVID-19 vaccination.

In nucleotides, the CDR3 is TGTGCCAGCTCACCATTTTCGACTGGCGCCTATAGCAATCAGCCCCAGCATTTT. Its protein product is CASSPFSTGAYSNQPQHF. The V call is TRBV18, the J call TRBJ1-5, with unresolved D. The CDR3 covers 18 residues. The V end lost 2 bases, the J end lost 0 bases, and 17 bases lay between the germline ends. The germline CDR1 and CDR2 sequences are KGHSH and LQKENI.